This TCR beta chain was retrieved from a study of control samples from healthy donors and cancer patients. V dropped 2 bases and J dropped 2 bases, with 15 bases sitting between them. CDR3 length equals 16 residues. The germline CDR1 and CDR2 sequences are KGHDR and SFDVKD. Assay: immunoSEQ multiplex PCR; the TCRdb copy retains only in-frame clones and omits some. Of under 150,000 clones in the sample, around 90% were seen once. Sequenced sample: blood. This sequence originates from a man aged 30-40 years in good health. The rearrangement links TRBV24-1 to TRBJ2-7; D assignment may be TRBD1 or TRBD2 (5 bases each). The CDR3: CATSDSRGRSPYEQYF. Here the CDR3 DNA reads TGTGCCACCAGTGATTCCCGGGGACGGAGCCCCTACGAGCAGTACTTC.